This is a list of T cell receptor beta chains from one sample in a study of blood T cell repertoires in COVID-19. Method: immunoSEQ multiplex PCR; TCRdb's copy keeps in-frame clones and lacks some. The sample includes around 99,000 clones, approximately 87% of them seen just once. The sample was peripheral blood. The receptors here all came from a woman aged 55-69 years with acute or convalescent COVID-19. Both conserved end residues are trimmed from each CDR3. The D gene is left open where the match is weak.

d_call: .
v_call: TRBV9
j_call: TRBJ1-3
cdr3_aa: ASSVTQGGTGNTIY

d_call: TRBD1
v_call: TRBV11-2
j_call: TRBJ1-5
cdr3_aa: ASSPGTGPYSNQPQH

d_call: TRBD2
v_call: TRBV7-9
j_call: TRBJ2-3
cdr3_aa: ASSFSGRGDTQY

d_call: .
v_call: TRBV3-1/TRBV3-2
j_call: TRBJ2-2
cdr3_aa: ASSLSGELF

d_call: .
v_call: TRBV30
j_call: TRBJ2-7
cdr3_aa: AWSPASKSYEQY

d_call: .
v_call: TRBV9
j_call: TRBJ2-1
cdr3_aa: ASSVTDSSYNEQF

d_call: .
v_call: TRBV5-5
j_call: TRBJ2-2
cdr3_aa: ASSFYDRDTGELF

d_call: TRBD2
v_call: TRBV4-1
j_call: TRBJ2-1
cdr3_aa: ASSQDRGGRAQNEQF

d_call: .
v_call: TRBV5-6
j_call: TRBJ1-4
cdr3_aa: ASSLAGPLNEKLF

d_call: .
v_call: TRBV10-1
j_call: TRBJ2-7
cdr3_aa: ASPTGFGTYEQY

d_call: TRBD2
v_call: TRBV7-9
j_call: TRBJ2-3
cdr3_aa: ATSVGGGDTQY

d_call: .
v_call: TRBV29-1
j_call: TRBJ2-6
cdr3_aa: SVVLSGAGANVLT

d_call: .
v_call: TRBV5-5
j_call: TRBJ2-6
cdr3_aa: ASSRTSGANVLT

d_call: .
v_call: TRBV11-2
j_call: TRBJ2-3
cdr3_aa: ASLLQGRFTDTQY

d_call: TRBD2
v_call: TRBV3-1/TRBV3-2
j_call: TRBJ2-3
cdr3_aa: ASSQRTSPRGTQY

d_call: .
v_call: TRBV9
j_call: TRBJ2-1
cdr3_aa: ASSVVGDRYNEQF

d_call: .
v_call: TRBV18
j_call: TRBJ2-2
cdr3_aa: ASSPQDVTNTGELF

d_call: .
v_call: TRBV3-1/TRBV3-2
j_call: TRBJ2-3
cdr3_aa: ASSLLRADTQY

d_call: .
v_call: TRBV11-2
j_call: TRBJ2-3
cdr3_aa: ASSLFAGTSTDTQY

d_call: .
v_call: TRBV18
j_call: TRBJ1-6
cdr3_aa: ASSRAPGHPNSPLH

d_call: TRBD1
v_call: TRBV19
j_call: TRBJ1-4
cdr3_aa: ASSMGQGYEKLF

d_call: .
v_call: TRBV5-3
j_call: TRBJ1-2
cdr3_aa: ARSLVLPVHYGYT